Included here is one TCR beta chain sequence, with context. Antigen unknown. TCRdb's table, derived via immunoSEQ multiplex PCR, lists solely in-frame clones and lacks some. The sample lists 100,000 to 150,000 clones, more than 80% occurring once. The CDR3 runs 16 residues. CDR1 and CDR2 (germline): SGDLS, YYNGEE. Deletions cut 8 bases from V and 1 base from J, with 21 bases between. The source of the sample is a study of T cell responses to AZD1222 COVID-19 vaccine. Study-wide findings and caveats: The study found Spike-specific TCR breadth and depth rose after two AZD1222 doses. Most donors were white British, females outnumbered males, and clonal diversity was possibly underestimated. Without day 14 samples, only post-peak T cell repertoires were studied.

The rearrangement joins TRBV9 to TRBJ1-1; D not resolved. Source: peripheral blood, taken 28 days after the second AZD1222 dose. This clonotype was obtained from an adult who received the AZD1222 COVID-19 vaccine. In DNA form, the CDR3 reads TGTGCCAGTTCAGTCGGGTTTCTCTCCACGAACACTGAAGCTTTCTTT. Amino acid sequence: CASSVGFLSTNTEAFF.